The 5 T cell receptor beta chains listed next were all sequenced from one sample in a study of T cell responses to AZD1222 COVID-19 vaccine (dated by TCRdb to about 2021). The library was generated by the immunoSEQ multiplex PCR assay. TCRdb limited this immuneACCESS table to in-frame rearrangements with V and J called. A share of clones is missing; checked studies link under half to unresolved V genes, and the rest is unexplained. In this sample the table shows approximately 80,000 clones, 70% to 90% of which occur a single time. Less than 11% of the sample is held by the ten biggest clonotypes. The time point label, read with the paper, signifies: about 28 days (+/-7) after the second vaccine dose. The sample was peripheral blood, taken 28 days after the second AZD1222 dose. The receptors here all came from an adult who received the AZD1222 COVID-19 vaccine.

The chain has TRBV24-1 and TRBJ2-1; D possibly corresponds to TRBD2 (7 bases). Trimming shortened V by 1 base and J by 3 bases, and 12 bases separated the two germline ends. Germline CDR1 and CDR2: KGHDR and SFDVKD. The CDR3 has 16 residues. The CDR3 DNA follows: TGTGCCACCAGTGATTTCTCGGGGGGCAGCTACAATGAGCAGTTCTTC. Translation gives CATSDFSGGSYNEQFF.

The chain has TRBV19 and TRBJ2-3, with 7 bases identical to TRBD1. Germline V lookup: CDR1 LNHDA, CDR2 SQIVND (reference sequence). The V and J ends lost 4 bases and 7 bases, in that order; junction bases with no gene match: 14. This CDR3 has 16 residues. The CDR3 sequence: CASSTQRQGKGYTQYF. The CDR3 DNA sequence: TGTGCCAGTAGTACGCAAAGACAGGGTAAAGGGTATACGCAGTATTTT.

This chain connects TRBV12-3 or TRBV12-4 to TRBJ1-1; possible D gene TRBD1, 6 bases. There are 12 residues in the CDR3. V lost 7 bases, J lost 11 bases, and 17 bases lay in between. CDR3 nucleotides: TGTGCCAGCACTATAGGACAGCCGGGGGCTTTCTTT. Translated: CASTIGQPGAFF.

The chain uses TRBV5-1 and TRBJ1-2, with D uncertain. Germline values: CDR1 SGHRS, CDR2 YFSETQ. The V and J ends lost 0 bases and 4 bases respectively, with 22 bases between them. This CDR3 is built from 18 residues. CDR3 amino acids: CASSLVIGSGNYGYGYTF. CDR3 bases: TGCGCCAGCAGCTTGGTAATAGGTTCGGGGAACTATGGCTATGGCTACACCTTC.

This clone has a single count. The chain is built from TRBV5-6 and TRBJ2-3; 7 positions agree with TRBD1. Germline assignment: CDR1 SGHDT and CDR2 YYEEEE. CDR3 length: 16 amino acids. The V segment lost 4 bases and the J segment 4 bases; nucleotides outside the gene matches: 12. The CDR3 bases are TGTGCCAGCAGCGAGAGGGTAAGGGGGCGGGCAGATACGCAGTATTTT. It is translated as CASSERVRGRADTQYF.